This T cell receptor beta chain derives from a study of beta chain features in type 1 diabetes. Overall study results and limits: People with Type 1 diabetes carried modestly yet significantly shorter TCRB CDR3s in all four CD4+ subsets. Any HLA effect on TCRB rearrangement was left unresolved by small sub-analyses.

Worth noting for this clone: Its cognate antigen is unknown.

Expressed TCRB transcripts were sequenced because the isolated RNA had all been reverse transcribed beforehand. The protocol was immunoSEQ multiplex PCR, while the TCRdb copy is restricted to in-frame clones and leaves out a portion. The repertoire holds 120,000 to 150,000 clones, about 13% seen once, with about 1.3% in the top ten. V lost 6 bases and J 6 bases, leaving 22 bases between the germline ends. Germline V gene data show CDR1 as SGHRS and CDR2 as YFSETQ. This CDR3 spans 16 amino acids. Sequencing was performed on central memory CD4+ T cells from blood. This chain uses TRBV5-1 with TRBJ2-1; weak D call: TRBD2 (6 bases). The origin of this receptor is a man younger than 35 with type 1 diabetes. CDR3 DNA: TGCGCCAGCACTCCGTGGGGTGGCGGGGCGGCCAATGAGCAGTTCTTC. Its protein is CASTPWGGGAANEQFF.